A selection of T cell receptor beta chains follows, all from one sample in a study of T cell responses to AZD1222 COVID-19 vaccine. Libraries were prepared by immunoSEQ multiplex PCR; TCRdb keeps only in-frame clonotypes and omits some of them. This sample has 130,000 or so clones; 70% to 90% occur once, and the top ten carry about 3%. The sample here was peripheral blood, taken on day 0 of AZD1222 vaccination. Source of these receptors: an adult in good health. Both conserved end residues are trimmed from each CDR3. A D gene is named only where the DNA matches it firmly. Rows may omit the clone size; those that give it use once, few, many or a size class.

d_call	v_call	j_call	cdr3_length	clone_size	cdr3_aa
TRBD1	TRBV29-1	TRBJ2-2	12	-	SVESGRGSGELF
-	TRBV5-1	TRBJ1-1	12	-	ASSFYPVNTEAF
-	TRBV18	TRBJ2-3	11	-	ASSLVGVDTQY
-	TRBV5-4	TRBJ2-1	14	-	ASSLVASAIYNEQF
-	TRBV4-3	TRBJ1-1	15	-	ASSQGPQVEGSTEAF
-	TRBV29-1	TRBJ2-7	10	-	SVVGRTYEQY
-	TRBV5-8	TRBJ2-7	12	-	ASSLDSLYYEQY
-	TRBV6-5	TRBJ1-2	12	-	ASSYGQGYYGYT
TRBD2	TRBV2	TRBJ2-5	12	-	ASSDDSGGETQY
TRBD1	TRBV5-4	TRBJ1-2	12	-	ASSLGTANYGYT
-	TRBV5-1	TRBJ1-1	9	once	ASSLGFEAF
-	TRBV27	TRBJ1-1	11	-	ASSLGPAAEAF
-	TRBV19	TRBJ1-5	14	-	ASSVQGWGSNQPQH
-	TRBV4-3	TRBJ1-1	12	-	ASSVGWRNTEAF
-	TRBV24-1	TRBJ1-2	12	-	ATSDPTGRRGYT
-	TRBV7-6	TRBJ2-1	13	-	ASSLALGAGNEQF
-	TRBV4-2	TRBJ2-1	15	-	ASSQGGRQGRSNEQF
-	TRBV6-5	TRBJ1-6	12	-	ASSYWGQNSPLH
-	TRBV28	TRBJ1-4	15	-	ASSFLVTGRPNEKLF
-	TRBV7-5	TRBJ2-6	14	-	ARSPTDRSGANVLT
-	TRBV25-1	TRBJ1-1	11	-	ASSTQGYTEAF
-	TRBV4-1	TRBJ1-5	13	-	ASAFRTGGNQPQH
-	TRBV12-5	TRBJ2-1	12	once	ASGLSSDSGGKF
TRBD1	TRBV4-1	TRBJ2-7	12	-	ASSQDDRGREQY
TRBD2	TRBV7-6	TRBJ2-5	14	-	ASSASKLAGGSTQY
TRBD1	TRBV6-5	TRBJ2-7	12	few	ASSQGQGRYEQY
-	TRBV6-5	TRBJ1-1	11	-	ASTTTLDTEAF
TRBD2	TRBV7-9	TRBJ2-1	9	-	ASSRGGEQF
TRBD1	TRBV11-2	TRBJ1-1	13	-	ASSLAGQGGTEAF
TRBD2	TRBV7-2	TRBJ2-3	14	-	ASSRSGGGITDTQY
-	TRBV28	TRBJ2-5	13	-	ASSYRVLIRETQY
-	TRBV6-2/TRBV6-3	TRBJ2-3	11	few	ASSYLDTDTQY
-	TRBV5-4	TRBJ2-3	11	-	ASSFGFTDTQY
-	TRBV7-7	TRBJ2-5	11	-	ASSFGPEETQY
-	TRBV7-8	TRBJ1-5	14	-	ASSLARGYSNQPQH
-	TRBV5-1	TRBJ2-7	13	-	ASSLETGAYVEQY
TRBD2	TRBV18	TRBJ2-7	13	-	ASSPVGGSSYEQY
TRBD2	TRBV3-1/TRBV3-2	TRBJ2-7	13	-	ASSLRTSGNYEQY
-	TRBV19	TRBJ1-2	13	-	ASSIDTRGRYGYT
-	TRBV7-8	TRBJ1-2	12	-	ASSLGRGSYGYT
-	TRBV6-5	TRBJ2-1	11	-	ASSSTSLGRKV
-	TRBV6-6	TRBJ1-1	10	-	ASRPSGGEAF
-	TRBV7-9	TRBJ1-5	12	-	ASSLTRDNQPQH
-	TRBV6-5	TRBJ1-5	11	once	ASRPGGNQPQH
-	TRBV4-3	TRBJ2-1	14	-	ASSQDRGWSYNEQF